The clone carrying this TCR beta chain occurred once. CDR3 length: 15 amino acids. The junction had 7 bases not matched to a gene; V was cut back by 2 bases and J by 8 bases. CDR1 LGHNA and CDR2 YNFKEQ come from the germline V gene. The time point was: cycle 4 day 1 (C4D1), after 6 weeks of nivolumab. All patients relapsed after autologous stem cell transplantation, and brentuximab vedotin exposure varied. The authors purified CD4+ T cells from thawed PBMCs by magnetic negative selection. Clones were sequenced by immunoSEQ multiplex PCR, and TCRdb holds only the in-frame ones, with some missing. The table lists 25,000 to 35,000 clones, 70% to 85% of them singletons, with around 0.6% in the top ten. This specimen comes from a study of PD-1 blockade in classical Hodgkin lymphoma.

This chain links TRBV4-2 with TRBJ2-4; 9 bases are shared with TRBD2. The sequence was obtained from a human donor with classical Hodgkin lymphoma. The sample in question was CD4+ T cells from blood, obtained before the fourth cycle of nivolumab. The CDR3 loop reads CASSQRRTSVDIQYF. The CDR3 DNA reads TGTGCCAGCAGCCAACGTCGGACTAGCGTGGACATTCAGTACTTC.